The 7 T cell receptor beta chains listed next were all sequenced from one sample in a study of blood T cell repertoires in COVID-19. Some clones are missing from TCRdb's copy, which holds only in-frame ones; the method was immunoSEQ multiplex PCR. The sample lists 310,000 or so clones, roughly nine tenths occurring once. Sequencing was done on a sample of peripheral blood. The receptors come from a young woman with COVID-19, enrolled during active disease.

The genes are TRBV5-1 and TRBJ2-5, with 8 bases matching TRBD2. Germline loops: CDR1 SGHRS, CDR2 YFSETQ. CDR3 length equals 13 residues. Unmatched junction bases numbered 1, after V lost 1 base and J lost 5 bases. The CDR3 coding sequence is TGCGCCAGCAGCTTGCGGGAGGGTGAGACCCAGTACTTC. Residues: CASSLREGETQYF.

The chain links TRBV25-1 to TRBJ1-1; the D is unclear. Germline V gives CDR1 MGHDK, CDR2 SYGVNS. The CDR3 is 12 residues long. Trimming stripped 6 bases from V and 0 bases from J, with 5 bases between. The CDR3 sequence: CASSRMNTEAFF. The DNA for the CDR3 is TGTGCCAGCAGCAGGATGAACACTGAAGCTTTCTTT.

On this clone: The junction departs from germline at one end; a sequencing error may be responsible. CDR3 sequence reads: CRVGGGLGPTDTQYF. CDR3 sequence (DNA): TGCAGGGTTGGGGGGGGGCTTGGACCCACAGATACGCAGTATTTT. This rearrangement joins TRBV29-1 to TRBJ2-3, with D possibly being TRBD2 (7 bases). CDR1 is SQVTM and CDR2 is ANQGSEA in the germline V gene. The CDR3 runs to 15 residues.

This chain uses TRBV21-1 with TRBJ2-2; the D call of TRBD1 is as the table states it, not checked on the DNA. TRBV21-1 is a known pseudogene. This CDR3 has 17 amino acids. CDR3 bases: TGTGCCAGCAGCAAAGTCGGCAGGCCTACGAACACCGGGGAGCTGTTTTTT. This codes for CASSKVGRPTNTGELFF.

The rearrangement joins TRBV5-1 to TRBJ1-2, with TRBD1 identical over 7 bases. The trim removed 1 base at V and 8 bases at J, leaving 8 bases unmatched. Per the germline V gene, CDR1 is SGHRS and CDR2 is YFSETQ. This CDR3 comprises 14 residues. The CDR3 protein is CASSLTTGRDGYTF. In nucleotides, the CDR3 is TGCGCCAGCAGCTTGACGACAGGGCGTGACGGCTACACCTTC.

The CDR3 DNA reads TGTGCCAGCAGTCCACCACAGGGTAGTGCCTATAATTCACCCCTCCACTTT. Translating it yields CASSPPQGSAYNSPLHF. The V and J genes are TRBV27 and TRBJ1-6, with D maybe TRBD1 (6 bases). Germline CDR1 reads MNHEY; CDR2 reads SMNVEV (reference sequence). There are 17 residues in the CDR3. Trimming removed 5 bases from V and 2 bases from J, with 16 bases in between.

The chain uses TRBV18 and TRBJ2-1; 12 nucleotides align to TRBD2. The CDR3 spans 14 residues. Germline trimming cut 3 bases from V and 7 bases from J; bases unmatched to any gene: 1. CDR1 is KGHSH, CDR2 LQKENI, per germline. The CDR3 DNA is TGTGCCAGCTCACCCACTAGCGGGAGGAATGAGCAGTTCTTC. Residues: CASSPTSGRNEQFF.